These 21 T cell receptor beta chains share one sample of origin, sequenced in a study of blood T cell repertoires in COVID-19 (dated by TCRdb to 2018 to 2021). The library was built by means of the immunoSEQ multiplex PCR assay. TCRdb holds this immuneACCESS table with in-frame rearrangements only. Some clones are missing; in checked studies, unresolved V genes explain under half, and the rest has no known cause. Counted in this sample were 300,000 or so clones; 90% of them appeared once. Approximately 3.3% of the sample is taken by the ten largest. The sequencing sample was made of peripheral blood. These TCRs come from a woman aged 40 to 55 with acute or convalescent COVID-19.

The gene calls are TRBV6-1 and TRBJ1-1; 8 bases line up with TRBD1. With V trimmed by 3 bases and J by 1 base, 4 bases remained unmatched. The CDR3 has 15 residues. From germline, CDR1 is MNHNS and CDR2 SASEGT. The CDR3 region has the DNA TGTGCCAGCAGTGAGCAGGGGGCGGGGAACACTGAAGCTTTCTTT. Amino acid sequence: CASSEQGAGNTEAFF.

This chain links TRBV5-4 with TRBJ1-1; tentative D call: TRBD1 (6 bases). Germline V gene lookup returns CDR1 SGHNT and CDR2 YYREEE (reference sequence). The V and J ends lost 0 bases and 4 bases respectively, with 7 bases between them. This CDR3 has 13 amino acids. The CDR3 sequence: CASSLGGGTEAFF. The CDR3 nucleotides are TGTGCCAGCAGCTTGGGAGGGGGCACTGAAGCTTTCTTT.

This rearrangement joins TRBV10-2 to TRBJ2-1, with 13 bases lining up with TRBD2. Germline CDR1 WSHSY, CDR2 SAAADI. The V and J ends lost 7 bases and 0 bases, in that order; junction bases with no gene match: 9. This CDR3 region has 18 residues. The CDR3 loop is CASTTPGLAGPSYNEQFF. The CDR3 bases are TGCGCCAGCACCACCCCGGGACTAGCGGGGCCCTCCTACAATGAGCAGTTCTTC.

In its sample, this clone was seen once. Other DNA sequences in the sample encode the same CDR3. CDR3 bases: TGTGCCAGCAGTTTAGGCGGCTACTATGGCTACACCTTC. It is translated as CASSLGGYYGYTF. This chain joins TRBV27 and TRBJ1-2; no clear D. The ends were cut back, 2 bases at V and 3 bases at J, with 7 bases in the middle. This CDR3 region has 13 residues. Germline V gene lookup returns CDR1 MNHEY and CDR2 SMNVEV (reference sequence).

The chain carries TRBV19 and TRBJ1-6; 10 nucleotides line up with TRBD1. Trimming cost V 8 bases and J 6 bases; bases outside gene matches: 7. This CDR3 comprises 15 residues. Germline values: CDR1 LNHDA, CDR2 SQIVND (reference sequence). CDR3 DNA sequence: TGTGCCAGTGCTGACAGGGGGCAGGGTAATTCACCCCTCCACTTT. Translation gives CASADRGQGNSPLHF.

The DNA of the CDR3 is TGCGCCAGCAGCGCCTCGGGAGGGGCAGGAGAAAAACTGTTTTTT. This translates into CASSASGGAGEKLFF. V usage is TRBV5-1 and J usage is TRBJ1-4, with D possibly matching TRBD1 (5 bases). The V end lost 4 bases, the J end lost 8 bases, and 18 bases lay between the germline ends. The germline gives CDR1 SGHRS, CDR2 YFSETQ. There are 15 residues in the CDR3.

CDR3 DNA sequence: TGTGCCAGCAGCCTCCGACAGGGGGGCAAGAATGAAAAACTGTTTTTT. It is translated as CASSLRQGGKNEKLFF. This rearrangement joins TRBV21-1 to TRBJ1-4; the DNA was not compared with TRBD1, the D call given in the table. TRBV21-1 is a documented pseudogene. The CDR3 has 16 amino acids.

The chain uses TRBV19 and TRBJ1-2, with unresolved D. Trimming shortened V by 5 bases and J by 8 bases, and 21 bases separated the two germline ends. Germline CDR1 LNHDA, CDR2 SQIVND (reference sequence). CDR3 size: 15 residues. In DNA, the CDR3 is TGTGCCAGTAGTCCTCCCCAGCAGGCCACCGCAGGCTACACCTTC. Amino acid sequence: CASSPPQQATAGYTF.

Note on this clone: Other DNA sequences within the sample encode an identical CDR3. The V call is TRBV18, the J call TRBJ1-2, with a weak D call TRBD1 (6 bases). Germline V gene lookup returns CDR1 KGHSH and CDR2 LQKENI. The CDR3 is made up of 13 amino acids. Trimming cost V 4 bases and J 2 bases, with 8 bases left between them. The CDR3 here is CASSQDRNYGYTF. CDR3 nucleotides: TGTGCCAGCTCACAAGACAGGAACTATGGCTACACCTTC.

The CDR3 reads CASSKVSGTNSPLHF. Here the CDR3 DNA reads TGTGCCAGTAGTAAGGTTTCGGGAACCAATTCACCCCTCCACTTT. The rearrangement joins TRBV19 to TRBJ1-6; D remains unclear. The V end lost 4 bases, the J end lost 7 bases, and 14 bases lay between the germline ends. The CDR3 length is 15 residues. Germline assignment: CDR1 LNHDA and CDR2 SQIVND (reference sequence).

The rearrangement uses TRBV29-1 and TRBJ1-1, with D unresolved. The germline V gene encodes CDR1 SQVTM and CDR2 ANQGSEA. The CDR3 has 12 residues. Trimming took off 4 bases at V and 4 bases at J, with 10 bases between the two ends. CDR3 loop: CSVVSGSTEAFF. In DNA form, the CDR3 reads TGCAGCGTTGTATCGGGTTCCACTGAAGCTTTCTTT. The full variable domain, with the rest looked up from reference TRBV29-1 and TRBJ1-1, is SAVISQKPSRDICQRGTSLTIQCQVDSQVTMMFWYRQQPGQSLTLIATANQGSEATYESGFVIDKFPISRPNLTFSTLTVSNMSPEDSSIYLCSVVSGSTEAFFGQGTRLTVV.

The sample holds one count of this clone. This rearrangement joins TRBV5-1 to TRBJ2-1; TRBD2 matches 12 bases. The CDR3 contains 15 residues. With 0 bases clipped from V and 10 bases from J, the junction kept 5 bases outside the gene matches. Germline V gene sequence: CDR1 SGHRS, CDR2 YFSETQ. Here the CDR3 reads CASSLGLAGVGEQFF. CDR3 DNA: TGCGCCAGCAGCTTGGGACTAGCGGGGGTTGGGGAGCAGTTCTTC.

This rearrangement joins TRBV5-1 to TRBJ2-2; 10 nucleotides agree with TRBD1. V gave up 4 bases and J gave up 2 bases; unmatched junction bases: 2. Germline CDR1 SGHRS, CDR2 YFSETQ. The CDR3 is 15 amino acids. CDR3 nucleotide sequence: TGCGCCAGCAGCCAGACAGGGGGCAACACCGGGGAGCTGTTTTTT. Translating it yields CASSQTGGNTGELFF.

This chain connects TRBV12-3 or TRBV12-4 to TRBJ2-5, with D perhaps TRBD2 (7 bases). This CDR3 is built from 13 residues. The V end lost 6 bases, the J end lost 5 bases, and 13 bases lay between the germline ends. CDR3: CASSHGGPETQYF. The CDR3 nucleotides are TGTGCCAGCAGCCACGGGGGGCCCGAGACCCAGTACTTC.

The chain recombines TRBV19 with TRBJ1-1; no reliable D call. V was cut by 1 base and J by 2 bases, with 11 bases left in between. The CDR3 sequence is 15 residues long. CDR1 and CDR2 from the germline V gene are LNHDA and SQIVND (reference sequence). The CDR3 reads CASSIGRRPNTEAFF. In nucleotides, the CDR3 is TGTGCCAGTAGTATAGGGCGGAGACCTAACACTGAAGCTTTCTTT.

V gene TRBV5-1 combines with J gene TRBJ1-4, with D possibly being TRBD1 (6 bases). The CDR3 is 15 amino acids. CDR1 is SGHRS, CDR2 YFSETQ, per germline. V shed 4 bases and J shed 8 bases, with 18 bases lying between them. The CDR3 region is CASSVTGKRGEKLFF. As DNA, the CDR3 is TGCGCCAGCAGCGTAACAGGGAAACGTGGGGAAAAACTGTTTTTT.

The chain uses TRBV5-1 and TRBJ1-2; D is ambiguous. Germline CDR1 SGHRS, CDR2 YFSETQ. Between the trimmed V and J ends, which lost 1 base and 7 bases, there was a span of 17 bases. This CDR3 is 15 amino acids long. CDR3 protein: CASSLYIGVGSGYTF. As DNA, the CDR3 is TGCGCCAGCAGCTTGTACATCGGGGTTGGGTCTGGCTACACCTTC.

The rearrangement uses TRBV5-1 and TRBJ1-6; D perhaps matches TRBD1 (5 bases). Germline V gene sequence: CDR1 SGHRS, CDR2 YFSETQ. Trimming pared 4 bases from V and 4 bases from J, leaving 12 bases between. The CDR3 contains 15 residues. The CDR3 region has the DNA TGCGCCAGCAGCCCGGGGACTTCTTATAATTCACCCCTCCACTTT. Its translation: CASSPGTSYNSPLHF.

The count of this clone is one. The chain carries TRBV18 and TRBJ2-3, with unresolved D. The germline gives CDR1 KGHSH, CDR2 LQKENI. This CDR3 is 16 amino acids long. V was clipped by 3 bases and J by 1 base, with 14 bases between them. The CDR3: CASSPARVVRTDTQYF. The CDR3 coding sequence is TGTGCCAGCTCACCGGCACGGGTGGTCCGCACAGATACGCAGTATTTT.

This clone was seen once. The chain links TRBV2 to TRBJ1-2; 7 positions match TRBD1. V gave up 5 bases and J gave up 4 bases; unmatched junction bases: 13. The CDR3 spans 16 residues. Germline V CDR1 and CDR2: SNHLY, FYNNEI. CDR3 DNA: TGTGCCAGCAGTAAAACCCCGACAGGGCAGGGCTATGGCTACACCTTC. Its protein is CASSKTPTGQGYGYTF.

This clone is a singleton in its sample. The J gene is TRBJ1-2, the V gene TRBV5-1, with 7 bases matching TRBD1. This CDR3 contains 14 residues. V lost 4 bases and J lost 6; bases outside the gene matches: 9. CDR1 SGHRS and CDR2 YFSETQ come from the germline V gene. CDR3 sequence: CASSSRTGNNGYTF. The CDR3, as DNA: TGCGCCAGCAGCAGTCGGACAGGAAACAATGGCTACACCTTC.